The 30 T cell receptor beta chains in this list originate from one sample, sequenced in a study of shared clonotypes between healthy human individuals. The data were produced by immunoSEQ multiplex PCR, yet TCRdb's version contains in-frame clones alone and is incomplete. This table holds about 2.4 million clones, 93% found once. Source material: naive CD4+ T cells from PBMCs. Subset: CD45RA+ positively selected. These receptor sequences come from a man aged 18 to 29 in good health. Some clones in this sample may be carry-over from other donors' samples.

This clone has only one observation. This sequence joins TRBV10-3 and TRBJ2-3, with D possibly matching TRBD1 (6 bases). Germline V gene data show CDR1 as ENHRY and CDR2 as SYGVKD. This CDR3 is built from 16 residues. Trimming stripped 2 bases from V and 5 bases from J, with 17 bases between. CDR3: CAISERGRGDGDTQYF. CDR3 bases: TGTGCCATCAGTGAGCGAGGCAGGGGTGATGGAGATACGCAGTATTTT.

The chain joins TRBV5-1 to TRBJ2-7, with TRBD1 matching 12 bases. In germline, CDR1 is SGHRS, CDR2 YFSETQ. The CDR3 loop spans 14 amino acids. The junction had 8 bases not matched to a gene; V was cut back by 1 base and J by 12 bases. As DNA, the CDR3 is TGCGCCAGCAGCTTGACCGGGACAGGGGGCGATCGGTACTTC. Protein: CASSLTGTGGDRYF. Variable domain in full (rest from reference TRBV5-1 and TRBJ2-7): KAGVTQTPRYLIKTRGQQVTLSCSPISGHRSVSWYQQTPGQGLQFLFEYFSETQRNKGNFPGRFSGRQFSNSRSEMNVSTLELGDSALYLCASSLTGTGGDRYFGPGTRLTVT.

The chain employs TRBV30 and TRBJ2-7, with D possibly matching TRBD2 (7 bases). The germline V and J ends were trimmed by 2 bases and 6 bases, with 17 bases remaining between them. Germline assignment: CDR1 GTSNPN and CDR2 SVGIG (reference sequence). There are 14 residues in the CDR3. CDR3 sequence (DNA): TGTGCCTGGAGTCTAGGGGGGGGGCCCCTCGAGCAGTACTTC. The encoded protein is CAWSLGGGPLEQYF.

The CDR3 nucleotides read TGTGCCAGCAGCGTAGTGGACAGTCCCTACGAGCAGTACTTC. Encoded protein: CASSVVDSPYEQYF. This sequence joins TRBV9 and TRBJ2-7, with a tentative D call TRBD1 (6 bases). The CDR3 sequence is 14 residues long. Per germline, CDR1 SGDLS and CDR2 YYNGEE. Trimming removed 0 bases at V and 2 bases at J, with 9 bases between.

The chain carries TRBV6-5 and TRBJ2-7; perhaps D is TRBD1 or TRBD2 (5 bases each). Trimming left V 0 bases short and J 5 bases short, with 11 bases between. This CDR3 is built from 14 residues. Germline CDR1 reads MNHEY; CDR2 reads SVGAGI. As DNA, the CDR3 is TGTGCCAGCAGTTACTCAATGGGGCGGGACGAGCAGTACTTC. The encoded protein is CASSYSMGRDEQYF.

This clone was detected only once. The chain uses TRBV11-1 and TRBJ2-2; 8 bases are a match to TRBD1. The CDR3 extends over 14 amino acids. V was pared by 5 bases and J by 5 bases, with 4 bases of the junction left unmatched. Looked up from germline, CDR1 is SGHAT and CDR2 is FQDESV (reference sequence). CDR3 loop: CASSLQGATGELFF. The CDR3 DNA follows: TGTGCCAGCAGCCTCCAGGGGGCAACCGGGGAGCTGTTTTTT.

V is TRBV30 and J is TRBJ1-2, with TRBD1 as a possible D gene (5 bases). V lost 0 bases to trimming and J lost 2 bases, with 16 bases between them. Germline V gene lookup returns CDR1 GTSNPN and CDR2 SVGIG (reference sequence). CDR3 length: 16 residues. The CDR3 region is CAWSVMFLGENYGYTF. CDR3 nucleotide sequence: TGTGCCTGGAGTGTAATGTTTCTAGGGGAGAACTATGGCTACACCTTC.

The gene calls are TRBV5-1 and TRBJ2-2, with TRBD2 identical over 13 bases. With V trimmed by 4 bases and J by 7 bases, 10 bases remained unmatched. This CDR3 is 17 amino acids long. CDR1 is SGHRS and CDR2 is YFSETQ in the germline V gene. CDR3 in amino acids: CASSIPGTSGTNGELFF. CDR3 sequence (DNA): TGCGCCAGCAGCATACCCGGGACTAGCGGGACAAACGGGGAGCTGTTTTTT. The entire variable domain, with the rest obtained from reference TRBV5-1 and TRBJ2-2, is as follows: KAGVTQTPRYLIKTRGQQVTLSCSPISGHRSVSWYQQTPGQGLQFLFEYFSETQRNKGNFPGRFSGRQFSNSRSEMNVSTLELGDSALYLCASSIPGTSGTNGELFFGEGSRLTVL.

The chain has TRBV9 and TRBJ2-7; possibly TRBD1 for D (6 bases). Trimming stripped 4 bases from V and 1 base from J, with 15 bases between. The germline V gene encodes CDR1 SGDLS and CDR2 YYNGEE. There are 15 residues in the CDR3. CDR3 amino acids: CASSTHGQISYEQYF. In DNA form, the CDR3 reads TGTGCCAGCAGCACTCACGGACAGATTTCCTACGAGCAGTACTTC.

Note on this clone: The junction departs from germline at one end; a sequencing error may be responsible. The chain joins TRBV5-8 to TRBJ2-4, with 10 bases fitting TRBD1. The CDR3 runs to 11 residues. CDR1 and CDR2 (germline): SGHTS, YDEGEE. CDR3 nucleotides: TGTGCCAGCAGCTCCTCCGGGACAGGGGACTTC. This gives the protein CASSSSGTGDF.

This rearrangement joins TRBV5-4 to TRBJ1-5; 7 nucleotides match TRBD1. CDR3 length equals 14 residues. CDR1 and CDR2 from the germline V gene are SGHNT and YYREEE (reference sequence). The trim removed 3 bases at V and 7 bases at J, leaving 7 bases unmatched. CDR3 region: CASSSDRVDQPQHF. The CDR3 region has the DNA TGTGCCAGCAGCTCAGACAGGGTCGACCAGCCCCAGCATTTT. The full variable domain, its missing parts supplied by reference TRBV5-4 and TRBJ1-5, is ETGVTQSPTHLIKTRGQQVTLRCSSQSGHNTVSWYQQALGQGPQFIFQYYREEENGRGNFPPRFSGLQFPNYSSELNVNALELDDSALYLCASSSDRVDQPQHFGDGTRLSIL.

The chain carries TRBV19 and TRBJ2-1, with D perhaps matching TRBD2 (6 bases). Trimming took off 3 bases at V and 10 bases at J, with 13 bases between the two ends. The CDR3 runs 13 residues. Germline V gene lookup returns CDR1 LNHDA and CDR2 SQIVND (reference sequence). CDR3 protein: CASSILTAGEQFF. In nucleotides, the CDR3 is TGTGCCAGTAGTATCTTGACGGCGGGAGAGCAGTTCTTC.

The V call is TRBV7-3, the J call TRBJ2-1, with D possibly matching TRBD2 (6 bases). CDR3 length: 13 residues. Trimming took 1 base from V and 15 from J, leaving 16 bases between them. CDR1 is SGHTA and CDR2 is FQGTGA in the germline V gene. This CDR3 reads CASSLNSGDLMFF. The DNA of the CDR3 is TGTGCCAGCAGCTTAAACTCGGGGGACCTAATGTTCTTC. The variable domain in full, completed from reference TRBV7-3 and TRBJ2-1, reads GAGVSQTPSNKVTEKGKYVELRCDPISGHTALYWYRQSLGQGPEFLIYFQGTGAADDSGLPNDRFFAVRPEGSVSTLKIQRTERGDSAVYLCASSLNSGDLMFFGPGTRLTVL.

The rearrangement uses TRBV28 and TRBJ1-1, with a weak D call TRBD1 (5 bases). V lost 6 bases and J 0 bases, leaving 17 bases between the germline ends. The V gene's germline CDR1 is MDHEN and CDR2 SYDVKM. The CDR3 is made up of 16 amino acids. The CDR3 DNA follows: TGTGCCAGCAGGGTTTTGACCGGGACGGTGAACACTGAAGCTTTCTTT. Protein sequence: CASRVLTGTVNTEAFF.

This chain connects TRBV18 to TRBJ1-2; D call uncertain. The CDR3 has 13 amino acids. Germline CDR1 reads KGHSH; CDR2 reads LQKENI. V was cut by 5 bases and J by 3 bases, with 10 bases left in between. This CDR3 reads CASSEQEYYGYTF. CDR3 in DNA: TGTGCCAGCTCAGAGCAGGAGTACTATGGCTACACCTTC.

The chain employs TRBV7-9 and TRBJ2-3; TRBD1 agrees at 8 bases. The CDR3 totals 15 residues. Trimming took 5 bases from V and 6 from J; bases not matched to a gene: 10. Germline V gene lookup returns CDR1 SEHNR and CDR2 FQNEAQ (reference sequence). In DNA form, the CDR3 reads TGTGCCAGCAGCCCCCAGGGGGCCAGGGTGGATACGCAGTATTTT. Translated, it gives CASSPQGARVDTQYF.

This clone was observed a single time. This rearrangement joins TRBV5-4 to TRBJ2-3, with D tentatively TRBD2 (7 bases). V was pared by 3 bases and J by 5 bases, with 19 bases between. Germline CDR1 reads SGHNT; CDR2 reads YYREEE (reference sequence). There are 16 residues in the CDR3. Here the CDR3 DNA reads TGTGCCAGCAGCTCCCGACCGGGGGGCCAGGGAGATACGCAGTATTTT. Its protein product is CASSSRPGGQGDTQYF. The entire variable domain, with the rest obtained from reference TRBV5-4 and TRBJ2-3, is as follows: ETGVTQSPTHLIKTRGQQVTLRCSSQSGHNTVSWYQQALGQGPQFIFQYYREEENGRGNFPPRFSGLQFPNYSSELNVNALELDDSALYLCASSSRPGGQGDTQYFGPGTRLTVL.

On this clone itself: Distinct nucleotide sequences in the sample also encode this CDR3. The gene calls are TRBV7-9 and TRBJ1-2; 7 bases map to TRBD1. Per the germline V gene, CDR1 is SEHNR and CDR2 is FQNEAQ (reference sequence). This CDR3 contains 14 residues. Trimming removed 2 bases from V and 1 base from J; junction bases left unmatched: 1. The chain's CDR3 is CASSLQGVNYGYTF. The CDR3 region has the DNA TGTGCCAGCAGCTTACAGGGGGTTAACTATGGCTACACCTTC.

The chain carries TRBV18 and TRBJ2-1, with D maybe TRBD1 (5 bases). Per germline, CDR1 KGHSH and CDR2 LQKENI. The CDR3 runs to 14 residues. The V end lost 2 bases, the J end lost 9 bases, and 14 bases lay between the germline ends. CDR3 bases: TGTGCCAGCTCACCATTGCAACAGGCCGGTGAGCAGTTCTTC. This codes for CASSPLQQAGEQFF.

CDR3 sequence: CASSQEMAGSGSPLHF. The CDR3 region has the DNA TGTGCCAGCAGTCAGGAAATGGCCGGGTCGGGATCACCCCTCCACTTT. This chain connects TRBV2 to TRBJ1-6, with D unclear. The CDR3 sequence is 16 residues long. Germline V gives CDR1 SNHLY, CDR2 FYNNEI. The germline V and J ends were trimmed by 5 bases and 10 bases, with 21 bases remaining between them.

This sequence joins TRBV19 and TRBJ1-5; D not certain. The CDR3 covers 15 residues. V was cut by 3 bases and J by 6 bases, with 15 bases left in between. CDR1 and CDR2 (germline): LNHDA, SQIVND (reference sequence). DNA of the CDR3: TGTGCCAGTAGTATTCCGGCCAAGAGAGGTCAGCCCCAGCATTTT. Translating gives CASSIPAKRGQPQHF.

The V and J genes are TRBV5-4 and TRBJ1-4; tentatively, D is TRBD1 (6 bases). The CDR3 totals 15 residues. Germline CDR1 reads SGHNT; CDR2 reads YYREEE (reference sequence). V was trimmed by 3 bases and J by 4 bases, leaving 13 bases between them. CDR3 sequence: CASSSTGQSNEKLFF. As DNA, the CDR3 is TGTGCCAGCAGCTCGACCGGACAGAGTAATGAAAAACTGTTTTTT. Variable domain in full (rest from reference TRBV5-4 and TRBJ1-4): ETGVTQSPTHLIKTRGQQVTLRCSSQSGHNTVSWYQQALGQGPQFIFQYYREEENGRGNFPPRFSGLQFPNYSSELNVNALELDDSALYLCASSSTGQSNEKLFFGSGTQLSVL.

With respect to this clone: The same CDR3 is also encoded by other DNA sequences in this sample. The chain employs TRBV6-1 and TRBJ1-2; no reliable D call. The germline gives CDR1 MNHNS, CDR2 SASEGT. V shed 1 base and J shed 2 bases, with 5 bases lying between them. This CDR3 spans 13 amino acids. This chain's CDR3 is CASSEGLNYGYTF. CDR3 nucleotides: TGTGCCAGCAGTGAAGGCCTAAACTATGGCTACACCTTC.

Of note for this clone: Other DNA sequences within the sample encode an identical CDR3. The chain recombines TRBV7-8 with TRBJ1-1; D gene unclear. The CDR3 loop spans 13 amino acids. Looked up from germline, CDR1 is SGHVS and CDR2 is FQNEAQ. Trimming removed 3 bases at V and 1 base at J, with 6 bases between. CDR3 sequence reads: CASSLGRNTEAFF. The CDR3 bases are TGTGCCAGCAGCTTGGGTCGGAACACTGAAGCTTTCTTT.

This chain joins TRBV28 and TRBJ2-1, with D tentatively TRBD2 (7 bases). This CDR3 is built from 14 residues. Looked up from germline, CDR1 is MDHEN and CDR2 is SYDVKM. Trimming cost V 6 bases and J 9 bases, with 18 bases left between them. CDR3 region: CASSLGREGVEQFF. CDR3 bases: TGTGCCAGCAGCCTTGGCAGGGAGGGGGTTGAGCAGTTCTTC.

This clone was found once. In nucleotides, the CDR3 is TGTGCCAGCAGCTTGGGGACAGGGTCTTGGGACGAGCAGTACTTC. Its protein is CASSLGTGSWDEQYF. This chain connects TRBV5-4 to TRBJ2-7; TRBD1 aligns across 8 bases. V shed 0 bases and J 5 bases; nucleotides not matched to a gene: 7. The CDR3 runs to 15 residues. Germline CDR1 reads SGHNT; CDR2 reads YYREEE (reference sequence).

The chain links TRBV4-1 to TRBJ2-2; 9 positions agree with TRBD2. Germline CDR1 and CDR2: MGHRA and YSYEKL. The CDR3 is 15 amino acids. Germline trimming cut 2 bases from V and 6 bases from J; bases unmatched to any gene: 4. The CDR3 reads CASSQFAGGAGELFF. The DNA for the CDR3 is TGCGCCAGCAGCCAATTTGCGGGAGGGGCCGGGGAGCTGTTTTTT.

This clone was seen a single time. The V and J genes are TRBV5-6 and TRBJ2-1; 12 bases are a match to TRBD2. The V gene end was trimmed by 4 bases and the J gene end by 4 bases; junction bases not matched to a gene: 3. The germline V gene has CDR1 SGHDT and CDR2 YYEEEE. The CDR3 is made up of 15 amino acids. CDR3 amino acids: CASSRTSGTYNEQFF. CDR3 sequence (DNA): TGTGCCAGCAGCAGGACTAGCGGGACATACAATGAGCAGTTCTTC.

The chain uses TRBV13 and TRBJ2-1; a possible D gene is TRBD2 (7 bases). Germline V CDR1 and CDR2: PRHDT, FYEKMQ (reference sequence). The CDR3 runs to 15 residues. Trimming took 4 bases from V and 5 from J, leaving 15 bases between them. CDR3: CASSSPGGVNNEQFF. The CDR3 bases are TGTGCCAGCAGCTCCCCGGGGGGCGTCAACAATGAGCAGTTCTTC.

This chain joins TRBV11-2 and TRBJ2-7, with D perhaps assigned TRBD1 or TRBD2 (5 bases each). Germline CDR1 and CDR2: SGHAT and FQNNGV. This CDR3 has 14 residues. V was pared by 5 bases and J by 5 bases, with 16 bases between. CDR3 sequence reads: CASSPWGNVDEQYF. The DNA of the CDR3 is TGTGCCAGCAGCCCCTGGGGGAACGTCGACGAGCAGTACTTC.